This TCR beta chain emerged from a study of somatic mutations in cytotoxic T cells in rheumatoid arthritis. Methods used by the authors: After comparison against published virus-specific TCRB sequences, only a few of the patient CD8+ clones larger than 1% turned out to match them. The method was immunoSEQ multiplex PCR; TCRdb's version includes in-frame clones alone and lacks a portion of them. V, J and clone size derive from that table, while D and trimming were established from the DNA sequence. The sample lists just over 20,000 clones; around four fifths were seen once. By positive magnetic bead selection, CD4+ and CD8+ cells were isolated, and their purity was checked by flow cytometry. The CDR3 is 11 residues long. V shed 5 bases and J shed 9 bases, with 7 bases lying between them. The germline CDR1 and CDR2 sequences are SGHTA and FQGNSA.

The rearrangement uses TRBV7-2 and TRBJ2-2; D call uncertain. This sequence was found in an adult with rheumatoid arthritis. Input material: CD8+ T cells sorted from blood. CDR3 sequence: CASSPARELFF. In DNA form, the CDR3 reads TGTGCCAGCAGCCCGGCCCGGGAGCTGTTTTTT. The entire variable domain, with the rest obtained from reference TRBV7-2 and TRBJ2-2, is as follows: GAGVSQSPSNKVTEKGKDVELRCDPISGHTALYWYRQSLGQGLEFLIYFQGNSAPDKSGLPSDRFSAERTGGSVSTLTIQRTQQEDSAVYLCASSPARELFFGEGSRLTVL.